A selection of T cell receptor beta chains follows, all from one sample in a study of radiation and T cells in renal cell carcinoma. Sequencing was performed with immunoSEQ multiplex PCR; in TCRdb, only in-frame clones are kept and a portion is missing. Among about 77,000 clones listed, over 80% were seen once. The sequences come from blood, collected from a patient whose treatment included radiotherapy and nephrectomy. The source of these receptors is a woman in her sixties or seventies with renal cell carcinoma. CDR3s include the opening cysteine and the closing phenylalanine or tryptophan. The order of the fields is J gene, CDR3 length, clone size, V gene, D gene, CDR3 DNA, CDR3 protein. A D gene is named only where the DNA matches it firmly. Not every row has a clone size; where given, it reads once, few, many or a size class.

TRBJ2-6,14,-,TRBV28,-,TGTGCCAGCAGTTTTTATGCTGGGGCCAACGTCCTGACTTTC,CASSFYAGANVLTF
TRBJ2-7,15,few,TRBV7-7,-,TGTGCTAGCAGCCCACGCCTGCCTCCTAGCTACGAGCAGTACTTC,CASSPRLPPSYEQYF
TRBJ2-3,15,once,TRBV4-1,TRBD2,TGCGCCAGCAGTCGGACTAGCGGGGGCACAGATACGCAGTATTTT,CASSRTSGGTDTQYF
TRBJ2-5,13,-,TRBV6-5,-,TGTGCCAGCAGCTACAGGGCCCGAGAGACCCAGTACTTC,CASSYRARETQYF
TRBJ1-2,17,-,TRBV5-5,TRBD1,TGTGCCAGCAGCCTCACCGGACAGGGCCGAAACCTCTATGGCTACACCTTC,CASSLTGQGRNLYGYTF
TRBJ1-4,17,-,TRBV27,-,TGTGCCAGCAGTTTAGGGGTCCCAGGGTGGACTAATGAAAAACTGTTTTTT,CASSLGVPGWTNEKLFF
TRBJ1-2,13,-,TRBV5-5,-,TGTGCCAGCAGCTTTGGTGGGGGGCCTGGCTACACCTTC,CASSFGGGPGYTF
TRBJ2-3,13,-,TRBV6-1,-,TGTGCCAGCAGACGGGACGGAACAGATACGCAGTATTTT,CASRRDGTDTQYF
TRBJ2-3,19,-,TRBV21-1,-,TGTGCCAGCAGGGAGACCAGGGACTCCGGAGGGTGGGGCACAGATACGCAGTATTTT,CASRETRDSGGWGTDTQYF
TRBJ2-7,14,-,TRBV6-5,-,TGTGCCAGCAGTTACTCGGGCAGCCTCTACGAGCAGTACTTC,CASSYSGSLYEQYF
TRBJ2-7,12,-,TRBV7-9,-,TGTGCCAGCAGTTCAGGGCTAGGCGAGCAGTACTTC,CASSSGLGEQYF
TRBJ2-2,14,-,TRBV14,TRBD1,TGTGCCAGCAGCCCGACAGGGTGGACCGGGGAGCTGTTTTTT,CASSPTGWTGELFF
TRBJ1-1,15,-,TRBV11-1,-,TGTGCCAGCAGCTTATACGGACACCAGAACACTGAAGCTTTCTTT,CASSLYGHQNTEAFF
TRBJ2-2,13,-,TRBV9,-,TGTGCCAGCAGCCTGCGGAACACCGGGGAGCTGTTTTTT,CASSLRNTGELFF
TRBJ2-5,11,-,TRBV7-6,-,TGTGCCAGCAGCTCCGGGGAGACCCAGTACTTC,CASSSGETQYF
TRBJ2-5,15,-,TRBV28,TRBD1,TGTGCCAGCAGGCGACCGGGACAGGGTCAAGAGACCCAGTACTTC,CASRRPGQGQETQYF
TRBJ2-1,15,-,TRBV19,-,TGTGCCAGTAGTATTGAAGCGGCCGCCTACAATGAGCAGTTCTTC,CASSIEAAAYNEQFF
TRBJ1-3,15,-,TRBV18,-,TGTGCCAGCTCACCACCCTCGGGGTTTGGAAACACCATATATTTT,CASSPPSGFGNTIYF
TRBJ1-1,12,few,TRBV7-2,-,TGTGCCAGCAGCCTTCGGGATACTGAAGCTTTCTTT,CASSLRDTEAFF
TRBJ2-7,14,-,TRBV5-1,TRBD1,TGCGCCAGCAGCTTGGGGGGACAGGGCTACGAGCAGTACTTC,CASSLGGQGYEQYF
TRBJ1-2,11,-,TRBV2,-,TGTGCCAGCGGTAGGGGGAATGGCTACACCTTC,CASGRGNGYTF
TRBJ2-6,15,-,TRBV5-5,-,TGTGCCAGCAGCTTGGAGGGGGCTGGGGCCAACGTCCTGACTTTC,CASSLEGAGANVLTF
TRBJ1-3,18,-,TRBV27,-,TGTGCCAGCAGTCCCCAGGGAGGGGGGAGCCTCTCTGGAAACACCATATATTTT,CASSPQGGGSLSGNTIYF